The source of this TCR beta chain is a study of cytomegalovirus exposure and HLA in healthy donors. Using immunoSEQ multiplex PCR, the repertoire was profiled, and TCRdb retains in-frame clones only, with some absent. The sample includes 57,000 or so clones, around 96% of them seen just once. The CDR3 spans 19 residues. Trimming pared 0 bases from V and 2 bases from J, leaving 23 bases between. Germline V CDR1 and CDR2: MGHRA, YSYEKL. Study-wide results and caveats: The study recorded more than 150 TCR beta chains that were cytomegalovirus-associated.

As concerns this clone: No antigen is known for it.

The chain recombines TRBV4-1 with TRBJ2-7; a possible D gene is TRBD1 (6 bases). The TCR was taken from a man younger than 35 in good health and CMV-seronegative. Sequenced material: PBMCs. CDR3 protein: CASSQEIRVGAPSPYEQYF. CDR3 sequence (DNA): TGCGCCAGCAGCCAAGAGATCCGTGTGGGGGCGCCCTCCCCCTACGAGCAGTACTTC.